These T cell receptor beta chains were read from a single sample in a study of blood T cell repertoires in COVID-19. The assay was immunoSEQ multiplex PCR, and TCRdb's table has in-frame clones only and misses some. Seen here are approximately 300,000 clones, around 90% observed once, and the top ten hold about 2%. The specimen sequenced was peripheral blood. Receptors were obtained from a man aged 18 to 30 with active or convalescent COVID-19. The CDR3 runs from the conserved cysteine through the conserved F or W. A D gene is named only where the DNA matches it firmly. Clone size is not always given. Where it is, it says once, few, many or a class for expanded clones.

D gene: -; J gene: TRBJ1-1; clone size: -; V gene: TRBV9; CDR3 DNA: TGTGCCAGCAGCGTAGGGGGGAGGACTGAAGCTTTCTTT; CDR3 protein: CASSVGGRTEAFF
D gene: TRBD1; J gene: TRBJ1-2; clone size: once; V gene: TRBV5-1; CDR3 DNA: TGCGCCAGCAGCCCAAACCGACAGGGGGCAGGGTATGGCTACACCTTC; CDR3 protein: CASSPNRQGAGYGYTF
D gene: TRBD2; J gene: TRBJ2-7; clone size: -; V gene: TRBV5-1; CDR3 DNA: TGCGCCAGCAGCAAACTAGCGGGTGACTACGAGCAGTACTTC; CDR3 protein: CASSKLAGDYEQYF
D gene: -; J gene: TRBJ2-1; clone size: -; V gene: TRBV7-2; CDR3 DNA: TGTGCCAGCAGCTTATATGGCAGTTACAATGAGCAGTTCTTC; CDR3 protein: CASSLYGSYNEQFF
D gene: TRBD2; J gene: TRBJ2-7; clone size: -; V gene: TRBV6-2/TRBV6-3; CDR3 DNA: TGTGCCAGCAGTTACCGACTAGCTGGCTCCTACGAGCAGTACTTC; CDR3 protein: CASSYRLAGSYEQYF
D gene: -; J gene: TRBJ2-7; clone size: -; V gene: TRBV2; CDR3 DNA: TGTGCCAGCAGGGGAGGCGAGCAGTACTTC; CDR3 protein: CASRGGEQYF
D gene: -; J gene: TRBJ1-6; clone size: -; V gene: TRBV12-3/TRBV12-4; CDR3 DNA: TGTGCCAGCAGTTGGGGGGGGTTACCCCTCCACTTT; CDR3 protein: CASSWGGLPLHF
D gene: TRBD1; J gene: TRBJ1-1; clone size: -; V gene: TRBV12-3/TRBV12-4; CDR3 DNA: TGTGCCAGCAGACGACAGGGGTGGACTGAAGCTTTCTTT; CDR3 protein: CASRRQGWTEAFF
D gene: TRBD1; J gene: TRBJ1-1; clone size: -; V gene: TRBV5-1; CDR3 DNA: TGCGCCAGCAGCTTGGGACAGGGGGCCACTGAAGCTTTCTTT; CDR3 protein: CASSLGQGATEAFF
D gene: TRBD2; J gene: TRBJ2-2; clone size: -; V gene: TRBV4-1; CDR3 DNA: TGCGCCAGCAGCAGGGCGGGGGAGAACACCGGGGAGCTGTTTTTT; CDR3 protein: CASSRAGENTGELFF
D gene: -; J gene: TRBJ1-1; clone size: few; V gene: TRBV6-2/TRBV6-3; CDR3 DNA: TGTGCCAGCAGTTTCGGGGGCACTGAAGCTTTCTTT; CDR3 protein: CASSFGGTEAFF
D gene: -; J gene: TRBJ1-3; clone size: -; V gene: TRBV10-3; CDR3 DNA: TGTGCCACGCAAGACAGCAGCTCTGGAAACACCATATATTTT; CDR3 protein: CATQDSSSGNTIYF
D gene: TRBD2; J gene: TRBJ2-1; clone size: once; V gene: TRBV6-5; CDR3 DNA: TGTGCCAGCAGTAGCGGGACGGCTAACTACAATGAGCAGTTCTTC; CDR3 protein: CASSSGTANYNEQFF
D gene: -; J gene: TRBJ2-1; clone size: few; V gene: TRBV15; CDR3 DNA: TGTGCCACCAGCTCCAGAACAGGAGCCGGTGAGCAGTTCTTC; CDR3 protein: CATSSRTGAGEQFF
D gene: TRBD2; J gene: TRBJ2-3; clone size: -; V gene: TRBV3-1/TRBV3-2; CDR3 DNA: TGTGCCAGCAGCCCAGGGACTAGCGGACGCACAGATACGCAGTATTTT; CDR3 protein: CASSPGTSGRTDTQYF
D gene: TRBD1; J gene: TRBJ1-3; clone size: -; V gene: TRBV6-1; CDR3 DNA: TGTGCCAGCAGTGAGGCCGGGACAGGGTCTGGAAACACCATATATTTT; CDR3 protein: CASSEAGTGSGNTIYF
D gene: -; J gene: TRBJ1-2; clone size: -; V gene: TRBV5-1; CDR3 DNA: TGCGCCAGCAGCTCCGGGGAGGGAAGCCGCCGCTACTACACCTTC; CDR3 protein: CASSSGEGSRRYYTF
D gene: TRBD1; J gene: TRBJ1-4; clone size: -; V gene: TRBV19; CDR3 DNA: TGTGCCAGTAGTCCAAGGACAGGGTTAAAACTGTTTTTT; CDR3 protein: CASSPRTGLKLFF
D gene: -; J gene: TRBJ2-1; clone size: -; V gene: TRBV6-2/TRBV6-3; CDR3 DNA: TGTGCCAGCAGTTCGCGGTCGAGCTCCTACAATGAGCAGTTCTTC; CDR3 protein: CASSSRSSSYNEQFF
D gene: TRBD2; J gene: TRBJ2-2; clone size: -; V gene: TRBV5-6; CDR3 DNA: TGTGCCAGCAGCTGGGGGGGACTCGTCACAGTGGAGCTGTTTTTT; CDR3 protein: CASSWGGLVTVELFF
D gene: TRBD1; J gene: TRBJ1-1; clone size: -; V gene: TRBV7-8; CDR3 DNA: TGTGCCAGCAGCCTCCCGGGACAGGGGGTTATGAACACTGAAGCTTTCTTT; CDR3 protein: CASSLPGQGVMNTEAFF
D gene: TRBD1; J gene: TRBJ2-5; clone size: -; V gene: TRBV7-8; CDR3 DNA: TGTGCCAGCAGCATCCGGGACAGCCCAGAGACCCAGTACTTC; CDR3 protein: CASSIRDSPETQYF
D gene: -; J gene: TRBJ2-2; clone size: -; V gene: TRBV27; CDR3 DNA: TGTGCCAGCAGTACTCTCATAAACACCGGGGAGCTGTTTTTT; CDR3 protein: CASSTLINTGELFF
D gene: -; J gene: TRBJ2-1; clone size: -; V gene: TRBV11-2; CDR3 DNA: TGTGCCAGCAGCTTAGGGGTCGCAGGGTACAATGAGCAGTTCTTC; CDR3 protein: CASSLGVAGYNEQFF
D gene: -; J gene: TRBJ1-5; clone size: -; V gene: TRBV19; CDR3 DNA: TGTGCCAGTAGTGGTCGGTATTATAGCAATCAGCCCCAGCATTTT; CDR3 protein: CASSGRYYSNQPQHF
D gene: -; J gene: TRBJ2-7; clone size: -; V gene: TRBV4-1; CDR3 DNA: TGCGCCAGCAGCCAAGATTTTGTGGGGAGCTCCTACGAGCAGTACTTC; CDR3 protein: CASSQDFVGSSYEQYF
D gene: -; J gene: TRBJ1-6; clone size: -; V gene: TRBV4-3; CDR3 DNA: TGCGCCAGCAGCCCCGGGACACAAAATTCACCCCTCCACTTT; CDR3 protein: CASSPGTQNSPLHF
D gene: TRBD2; J gene: TRBJ2-1; clone size: -; V gene: TRBV19; CDR3 DNA: TGTGCCAGTAGTATAGGCGTGGTAGCGGGAGAAGAGCAGTTCTTC; CDR3 protein: CASSIGVVAGEEQFF
D gene: -; J gene: TRBJ1-6; clone size: few; V gene: TRBV28; CDR3 DNA: TGTGCCAGCAGTTCTCCGGGAGATAATTCACCCCTCCACTTT; CDR3 protein: CASSSPGDNSPLHF
D gene: TRBD1; J gene: TRBJ1-4; clone size: -; V gene: TRBV28; CDR3 DNA: TGTGCCAGCAGATCCGGGACAGGGGTGAGGAAACTGTTTTTT; CDR3 protein: CASRSGTGVRKLFF
D gene: -; J gene: TRBJ1-1; clone size: -; V gene: TRBV7-3; CDR3 DNA: TGTGCCAGCAGCTTAACAGCAGGGGTGAACACTGAAGCTTTCTTT; CDR3 protein: CASSLTAGVNTEAFF
D gene: TRBD1; J gene: TRBJ1-1; clone size: -; V gene: TRBV6-2/TRBV6-3; CDR3 DNA: TGTGCCAGCAGTCCCGATCGGACAGGGGCGAACACTGAAGCTTTCTTT; CDR3 protein: CASSPDRTGANTEAFF
D gene: -; J gene: TRBJ1-6; clone size: -; V gene: TRBV2; CDR3 DNA: TGTGCCAGCAGTAACCAGGGACATGATAATTCACCCCTCCACTTT; CDR3 protein: CASSNQGHDNSPLHF
D gene: TRBD2; J gene: TRBJ2-7; clone size: -; V gene: TRBV3-1/TRBV3-2; CDR3 DNA: TGTGCCAGCGCCTTACCGGGACTAGGGCGGGAGCAGTACTTC; CDR3 protein: CASALPGLGREQYF
D gene: -; J gene: TRBJ2-3; clone size: many; V gene: TRBV4-1; CDR3 DNA: TGCGCCAGCAGCCAAGAGGCGGCTACAGATACGCAGTATTTT; CDR3 protein: CASSQEAATDTQYF
D gene: TRBD2; J gene: TRBJ2-1; clone size: once; V gene: TRBV5-1; CDR3 DNA: TGCGCCAGCAGCTTGGATGCCGGGGGGAATGAGCAGTTCTTC; CDR3 protein: CASSLDAGGNEQFF
D gene: -; J gene: TRBJ1-3; clone size: -; V gene: TRBV6-2/TRBV6-3; CDR3 DNA: TGTGCCAGCAGTACCGGGACAAAAACTGGAAACACCATATATTTT; CDR3 protein: CASSTGTKTGNTIYF
D gene: -; J gene: TRBJ1-1; clone size: -; V gene: TRBV27; CDR3 DNA: TGTGCCAGCAGTTTGTCTCGGGGTTTGGCCACTGAAGCTTTCTTT; CDR3 protein: CASSLSRGLATEAFF
D gene: -; J gene: TRBJ1-4; clone size: -; V gene: TRBV5-1; CDR3 DNA: TGCGCCAGCAGCTTGGGTCTCGGGGAAGAAAAACTGTTTTTT; CDR3 protein: CASSLGLGEEKLFF
D gene: TRBD2; J gene: TRBJ2-1; clone size: -; V gene: TRBV18; CDR3 DNA: TGTGCCAGCTCACCGCGGGGGGTCTACAATGAGCAGTTCTTC; CDR3 protein: CASSPRGVYNEQFF
D gene: TRBD1; J gene: TRBJ2-1; clone size: -; V gene: TRBV15; CDR3 DNA: TGTGCCACCAGCAGAGATAGGCCAGGGGGCGATGAGCAGTTCTTC; CDR3 protein: CATSRDRPGGDEQFF
D gene: TRBD1; J gene: TRBJ1-6; clone size: -; V gene: TRBV5-1; CDR3 DNA: TGCGCCAGCAGCCCCTGGACAGGGGTAATTTCACCCCTCCACTTT; CDR3 protein: CASSPWTGVISPLHF
D gene: TRBD2; J gene: TRBJ2-1; clone size: -; V gene: TRBV11-2; CDR3 DNA: TGTGCCAGCAGCTCGGGGAGGGCCTATGAGCAGTTCTTC; CDR3 protein: CASSSGRAYEQFF
D gene: -; J gene: TRBJ2-1; clone size: -; V gene: TRBV5-5; CDR3 DNA: TGTGCCAGCAGCCTTGGGGACACCAACTACAATGAGCAGTTCTTC; CDR3 protein: CASSLGDTNYNEQFF
D gene: -; J gene: TRBJ2-1; clone size: -; V gene: TRBV7-2; CDR3 DNA: TGTGCCAGCAGCCCCCGACTAGTTGTTAATGAGCAGTTCTTC; CDR3 protein: CASSPRLVVNEQFF
D gene: -; J gene: TRBJ2-5; clone size: -; V gene: TRBV5-1; CDR3 DNA: TGCGCCAGCAGCTTGGGGAGAGCCGAAGAGACCCAGTACTTC; CDR3 protein: CASSLGRAEETQYF
D gene: -; J gene: TRBJ1-1; clone size: -; V gene: TRBV19; CDR3 DNA: TGTGCCAGTTATGGAGAAATGAACACTGAAGCTTTCTTT; CDR3 protein: CASYGEMNTEAFF
D gene: -; J gene: TRBJ2-5; clone size: -; V gene: TRBV18; CDR3 DNA: TGTGCCAGCTCACCAGGGCTCCAAGAGACCCAGTACTTC; CDR3 protein: CASSPGLQETQYF
D gene: -; J gene: TRBJ2-1; clone size: -; V gene: TRBV28; CDR3 DNA: TGTGCCAGCAGTTTCGGTAGCGGCCCCTACAATGAGCAGTTCTTC; CDR3 protein: CASSFGSGPYNEQFF
D gene: -; J gene: TRBJ2-7; clone size: -; V gene: TRBV7-2; CDR3 DNA: TGTGCCAGCAGCCTCCGCCGCGGTTACGAGCAGTACTTC; CDR3 protein: CASSLRRGYEQYF
D gene: TRBD2; J gene: TRBJ2-1; clone size: once; V gene: TRBV6-5; CDR3 DNA: TGTGCCACCATCACTAACGGGGGGGCGGGCAATGAGCAGTTCTTC; CDR3 protein: CATITNGGAGNEQFF
D gene: -; J gene: TRBJ1-2; clone size: -; V gene: TRBV29-1; CDR3 DNA: TGCAGCGTTGAAGTACAGGGTTATGGCTACACCTTC; CDR3 protein: CSVEVQGYGYTF
D gene: -; J gene: TRBJ1-4; clone size: -; V gene: TRBV11-2; CDR3 DNA: TGTGCCAGCAGCTTATCAGATCCAACTAATGAAAAACTGTTTTTT; CDR3 protein: CASSLSDPTNEKLFF
D gene: -; J gene: TRBJ2-5; clone size: -; V gene: TRBV7-6; CDR3 DNA: TGTGCCAGCAGCCCAGGGGGGCAGGGGGGCGAAGAGACCCAGTACTTC; CDR3 protein: CASSPGGQGGEETQYF
D gene: -; J gene: TRBJ2-7; clone size: -; V gene: TRBV5-6; CDR3 DNA: TGTGCCAGCAGCTTCGACCAACAGGGTCTTGGGGGTTACGAGCAGTACTTC; CDR3 protein: CASSFDQQGLGGYEQYF
D gene: TRBD1; J gene: TRBJ1-5; clone size: -; V gene: TRBV19; CDR3 DNA: TGTGCCAGTAGTATGAACAGGGGCCATCAGCCCCAGCATTTT; CDR3 protein: CASSMNRGHQPQHF
D gene: -; J gene: TRBJ1-2; clone size: -; V gene: TRBV12-2; CDR3 DNA: TGTGGTGAGAGGAGACCTCCACGGTCTAACTATGGCTACACCTTC; CDR3 protein: CGERRPPRSNYGYTF
D gene: TRBD2; J gene: TRBJ2-1; clone size: -; V gene: TRBV2; CDR3 DNA: TGTGCCAGCGGACTAGTTAGAAATGAGCAGTTCTTC; CDR3 protein: CASGLVRNEQFF